The clone carrying this T cell receptor beta chain was counted a single time. As yet, its antigen is unknown. Germline V lookup: CDR1 SGHNT, CDR2 YYREEE (reference sequence). The CDR3 is 15 residues long. V was pared by 4 bases and J by 7 bases, with 18 bases between. This entry is derived from a study of healthy donors' naive CD4 and CD8 T cells. Study details: For TCR alpha, new primers spanned all functional IMGT alpha genes.

Study-level results: Naive CD4+ and CD8+ cells reportedly differed in usage of most V and J genes. CDR3 charge plus V and J genes appeared to account for approximately 14% of CD4/CD8 variance.

Naive T cells were sorted: CD4+CD8-CD45RO-CD45RA+ for CD4+, CD8+CD4-CD45RA+CD27bright for CD8+. Starting from 450 to 550 ng of total RNA, TCR libraries were made with linear amplification. TCRdb itself ran the reads through MiXCR, one entry per CDR3 protein. The sample lists some 190,000 distinct CDR3 sequences, about 76% occurring once. This TCR was sampled from a pool of human donors in good health; the sample pools cells from several healthy donors. V and J are TRBV5-4 and TRBJ2-1; D possibly uses TRBD1 or TRBD2 (6 bases each). The sequencing sample was made of naive CD4+ and CD8+ T cells sorted from blood, pooled from several donors. CDR3 amino acids: CASSHRDSLRNEQFF. The CDR3 coding sequence is TGTGCCAGCAGCCACAGGGACTCTCTACGGAATGAGCAGTTCTTC.